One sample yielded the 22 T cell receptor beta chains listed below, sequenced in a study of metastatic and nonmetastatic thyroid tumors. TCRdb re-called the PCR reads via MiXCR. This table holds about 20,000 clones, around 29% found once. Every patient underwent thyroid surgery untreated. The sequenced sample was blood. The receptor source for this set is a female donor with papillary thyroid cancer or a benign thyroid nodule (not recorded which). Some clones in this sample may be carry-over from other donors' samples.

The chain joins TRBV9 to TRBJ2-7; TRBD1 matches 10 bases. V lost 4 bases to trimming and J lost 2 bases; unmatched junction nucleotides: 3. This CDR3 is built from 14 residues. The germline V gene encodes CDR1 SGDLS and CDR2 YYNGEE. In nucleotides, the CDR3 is TGTGCCAGCAGCTTAGGACAGGGGGCCTACGAGCAGTACTTC. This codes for CASSLGQGAYEQYF. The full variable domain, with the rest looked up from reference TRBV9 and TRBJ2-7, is DSGVTQTPKHLITATGQRVTLRCSPRSGDLSVYWYQQSLDQGLQFLIQYYNGEERAKGNILERFSAQQFPDLHSELNLSSLELGDSALYFCASSLGQGAYEQYFGPGTRLTVT.

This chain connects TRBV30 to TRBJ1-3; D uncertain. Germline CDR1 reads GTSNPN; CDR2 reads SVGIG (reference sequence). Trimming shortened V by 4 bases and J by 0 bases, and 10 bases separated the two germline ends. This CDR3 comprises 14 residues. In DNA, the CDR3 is TGTGCCTGGACTGGAGAAGGCTCTGGAAACACCATATATTTT. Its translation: CAWTGEGSGNTIYF.

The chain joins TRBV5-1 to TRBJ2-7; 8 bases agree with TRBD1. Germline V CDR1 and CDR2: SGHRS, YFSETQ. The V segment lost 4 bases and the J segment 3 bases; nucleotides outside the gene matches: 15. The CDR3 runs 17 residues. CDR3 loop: CASSRGPRQGRIYEQYF. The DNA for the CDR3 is TGCGCCAGCAGCCGGGGGCCCAGACAGGGGAGAATCTACGAGCAGTACTTC. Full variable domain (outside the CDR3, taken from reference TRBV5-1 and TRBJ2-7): KAGVTQTPRYLIKTRGQQVTLSCSPISGHRSVSWYQQTPGQGLQFLFEYFSETQRNKGNFPGRFSGRQFSNSRSEMNVSTLELGDSALYLCASSRGPRQGRIYEQYFGPGTRLTVT.

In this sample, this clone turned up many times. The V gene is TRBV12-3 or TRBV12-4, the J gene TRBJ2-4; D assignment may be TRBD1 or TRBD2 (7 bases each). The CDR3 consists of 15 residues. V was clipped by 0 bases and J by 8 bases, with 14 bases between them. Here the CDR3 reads CASSLAQGGVYIQYF. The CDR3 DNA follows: TGTGCCAGCAGTTTAGCCCAGGGGGGGGTGTACATTCAGTACTTC.

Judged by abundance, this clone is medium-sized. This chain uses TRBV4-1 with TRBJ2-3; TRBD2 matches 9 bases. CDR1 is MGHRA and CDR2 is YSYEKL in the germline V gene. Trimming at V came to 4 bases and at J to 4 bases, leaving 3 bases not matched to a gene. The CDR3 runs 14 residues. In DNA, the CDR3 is TGCGCCAGCAGCCGGGCGGGGGGGGCAGATACGCAGTATTTT. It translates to CASSRAGGADTQYF.

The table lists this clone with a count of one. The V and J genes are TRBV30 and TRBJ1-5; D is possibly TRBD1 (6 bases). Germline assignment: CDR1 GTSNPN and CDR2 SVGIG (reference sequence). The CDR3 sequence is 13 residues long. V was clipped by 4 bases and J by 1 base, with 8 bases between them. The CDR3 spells CAWNRASNQPQHF. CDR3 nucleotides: TGTGCCTGGAACAGGGCGAGCAATCAGCCCCAGCATTTT.

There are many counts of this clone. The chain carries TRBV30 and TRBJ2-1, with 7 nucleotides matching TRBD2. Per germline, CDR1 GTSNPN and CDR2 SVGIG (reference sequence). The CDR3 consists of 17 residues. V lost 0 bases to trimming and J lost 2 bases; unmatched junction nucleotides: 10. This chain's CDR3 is CAWSVTERGDPYNEQFF. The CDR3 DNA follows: TGTGCCTGGAGTGTAACGGAGCGGGGAGACCCCTACAATGAGCAGTTCTTC.

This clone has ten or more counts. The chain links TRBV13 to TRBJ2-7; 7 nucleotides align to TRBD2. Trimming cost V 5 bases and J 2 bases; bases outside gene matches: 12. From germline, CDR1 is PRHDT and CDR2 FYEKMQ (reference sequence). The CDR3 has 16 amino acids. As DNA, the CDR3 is TGTGCCAGCAGCCCCCGGGGGGTGGGAACCCCCTACGAGCAGTACTTC. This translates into CASSPRGVGTPYEQYF.

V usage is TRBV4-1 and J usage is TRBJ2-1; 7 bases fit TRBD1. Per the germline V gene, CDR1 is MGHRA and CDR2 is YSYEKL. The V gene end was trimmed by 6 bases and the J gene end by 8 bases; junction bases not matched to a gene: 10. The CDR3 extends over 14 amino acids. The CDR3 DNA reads TGCGCCAGCAGAAAAGCAAGCCAGGGGGATGAGCAGTTCTTC. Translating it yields CASRKASQGDEQFF.

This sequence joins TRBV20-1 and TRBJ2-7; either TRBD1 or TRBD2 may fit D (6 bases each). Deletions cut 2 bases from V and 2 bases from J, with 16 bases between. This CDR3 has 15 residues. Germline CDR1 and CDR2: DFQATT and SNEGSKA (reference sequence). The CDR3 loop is CSARQGQGGTYEQYF. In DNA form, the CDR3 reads TGCAGTGCTAGACAGGGGCAGGGAGGTACCTACGAGCAGTACTTC.

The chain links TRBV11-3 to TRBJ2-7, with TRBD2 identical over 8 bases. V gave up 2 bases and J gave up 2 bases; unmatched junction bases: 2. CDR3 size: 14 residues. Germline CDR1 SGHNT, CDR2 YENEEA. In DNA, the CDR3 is TGTGCCAGCAGCTTAACTAGCGGAGCCTACGAGCAGTACTTC. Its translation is CASSLTSGAYEQYF.

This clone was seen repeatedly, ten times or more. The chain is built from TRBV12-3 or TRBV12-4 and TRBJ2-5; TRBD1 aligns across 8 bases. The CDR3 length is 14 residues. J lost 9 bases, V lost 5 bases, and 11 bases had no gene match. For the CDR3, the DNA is TGTGCCAGCAGTCCAAGACAGGGGTGGAGGGCCCAGTACTTC. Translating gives CASSPRQGWRAQYF.

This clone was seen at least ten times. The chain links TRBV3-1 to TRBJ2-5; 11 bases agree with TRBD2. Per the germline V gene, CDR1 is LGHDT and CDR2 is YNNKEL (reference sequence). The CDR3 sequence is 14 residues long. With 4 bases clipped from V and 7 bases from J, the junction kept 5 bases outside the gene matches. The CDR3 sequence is CASSPGLAGGTQYF. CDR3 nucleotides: TGTGCCAGCAGCCCTGGACTAGCGGGCGGGACCCAGTACTTC.

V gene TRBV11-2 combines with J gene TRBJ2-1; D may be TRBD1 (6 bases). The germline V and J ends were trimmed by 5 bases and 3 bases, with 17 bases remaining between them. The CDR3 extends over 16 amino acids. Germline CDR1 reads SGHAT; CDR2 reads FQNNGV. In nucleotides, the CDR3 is TGTGCCAGCAGCCCACACAGGGTGGCATGCTACAATGAGCAGTTCTTC. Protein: CASSPHRVACYNEQFF.

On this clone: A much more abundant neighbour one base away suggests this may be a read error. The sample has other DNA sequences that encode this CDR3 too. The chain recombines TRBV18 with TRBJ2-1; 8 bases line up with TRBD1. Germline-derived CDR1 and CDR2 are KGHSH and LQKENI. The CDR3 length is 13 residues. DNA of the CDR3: TGCGCCAGCTCACCAGACAGGGGTAATGAGCAGTTCTTC. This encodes CASSPDRGNEQFF.

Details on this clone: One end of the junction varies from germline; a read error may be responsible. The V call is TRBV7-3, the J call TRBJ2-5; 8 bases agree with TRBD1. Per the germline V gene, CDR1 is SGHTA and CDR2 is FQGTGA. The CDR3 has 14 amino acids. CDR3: CASSSRDRQETRYF. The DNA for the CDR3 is TGTGCCAGCAGCTCCAGGGACAGGCAAGAGACCCGGTACTTC.

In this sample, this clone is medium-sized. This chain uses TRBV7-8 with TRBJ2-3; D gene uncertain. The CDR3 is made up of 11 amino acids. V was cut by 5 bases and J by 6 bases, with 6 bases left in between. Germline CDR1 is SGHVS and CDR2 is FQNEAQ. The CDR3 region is CASSQRDTQYF. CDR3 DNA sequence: TGTGCCAGCAGCCAAAGGGATACGCAGTATTTT.

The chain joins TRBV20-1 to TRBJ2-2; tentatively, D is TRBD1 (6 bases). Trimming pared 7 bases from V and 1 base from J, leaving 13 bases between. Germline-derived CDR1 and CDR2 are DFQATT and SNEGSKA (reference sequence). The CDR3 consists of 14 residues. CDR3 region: CSVNRDGNTGELFF. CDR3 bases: TGCAGTGTTAACAGGGATGGGAACACCGGGGAGCTGTTTTTT.

In DNA, the CDR3 is TGTGCCAGCAGCTTAACCCCTTTGGAGGGACCGGTCAATGAGCAGTTCTTC. The encoded protein is CASSLTPLEGPVNEQFF. The chain has TRBV7-3 and TRBJ2-1; maybe TRBD2 (6 bases). The V gene lost 0 bases and the J gene lost 6 bases, with 18 bases spanning the gap. This CDR3 comprises 17 residues. Germline V gene sequence: CDR1 SGHTA, CDR2 FQGTGA.

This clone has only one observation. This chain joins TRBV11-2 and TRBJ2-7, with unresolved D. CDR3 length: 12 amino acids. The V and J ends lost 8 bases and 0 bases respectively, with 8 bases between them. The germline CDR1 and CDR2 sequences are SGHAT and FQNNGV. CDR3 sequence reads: CASAAPSYEQYF. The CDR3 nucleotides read TGTGCCAGCGCCGCCCCCTCCTACGAGCAGTACTTC.

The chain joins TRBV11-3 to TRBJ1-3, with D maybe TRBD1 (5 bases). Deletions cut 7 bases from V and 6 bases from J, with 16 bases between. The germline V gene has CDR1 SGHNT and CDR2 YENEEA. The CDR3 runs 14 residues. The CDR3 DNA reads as TGTGCCAGCACCGCGGGGCAGGCGTCAAACACCATATATTTT. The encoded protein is CASTAGQASNTIYF.

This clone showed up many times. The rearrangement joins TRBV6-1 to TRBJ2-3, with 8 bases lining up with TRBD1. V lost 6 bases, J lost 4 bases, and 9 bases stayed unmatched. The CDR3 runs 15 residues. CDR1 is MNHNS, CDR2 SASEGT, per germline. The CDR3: CASSHRDRLADTQYF. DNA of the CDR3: TGTGCCAGCAGCCACCGGGACAGGTTGGCAGATACGCAGTATTTT.